The 20 T cell receptor beta chains below all came from one sample that was sequenced in a study of blood T cell repertoires in COVID-19. Here immunoSEQ multiplex PCR was the method, and the copy in TCRdb shows in-frame clones only, minus some. The data contain 120,000 to 150,000 clones, around 83% of them singletons. Sequencing was carried out using peripheral blood. Source of these receptors: a human donor in a cohort sampled during active COVID-19.

The gene calls are TRBV28 and TRBJ2-7, with a tentative D call TRBD2 (6 bases). Trimming left V 4 bases short and J 3 bases short, with 13 bases between. The CDR3 runs to 14 residues. Germline V gives CDR1 MDHEN, CDR2 SYDVKM. CDR3 amino acids: CASSSPGGVYEQYF. CDR3 coding DNA: TGTGCCAGCAGTTCCCCCGGCGGGGTCTACGAGCAGTACTTC.

The DNA of the CDR3 is TGTGCCAGTAGTATTGGAGAAGTGGCAGATACGCAGTATTTT. This codes for CASSIGEVADTQYF. The chain has TRBV19 and TRBJ2-3; D gene ambiguous. CDR1 and CDR2 (germline): LNHDA, SQIVND (reference sequence). The CDR3 length is 14 residues. V was shortened by 3 bases and J by 4 bases, with 11 bases between the two germline ends. Full variable domain (missing parts from reference TRBV19 and TRBJ2-3): DGGITQSPKYLFRKEGQNVTLSCEQNLNHDAMYWYRQDPGQGLRLIYYSQIVNDFQKGDIAEGYSVSREKKESFPLTVTSAQKNPTAFYLCASSIGEVADTQYFGPGTRLTVL.

This chain's CDR3 is CASSQGIGADTQYF. DNA of the CDR3: TGTGCCAGCAGCCAAGGAATAGGGGCAGATACGCAGTATTTT. The chain joins TRBV3-1 (or the pseudogene TRBV3-2) to TRBJ2-3; a weak D match, TRBD1 (5 bases). Germline V CDR1 and CDR2: LGHDT, YNNKEL (reference sequence). With 1 base removed from V and 4 bases from J, the gap between germline ends came to 9 bases. The CDR3 covers 14 residues.

The chain recombines TRBV7-9 with TRBJ2-7, with unresolved D. The V gene's germline CDR1 is SEHNR and CDR2 FQNEAQ (reference sequence). CDR3 length: 14 residues. Trimming took off 3 bases at V and 6 bases at J, with 15 bases between the two ends. The CDR3, as DNA: TGTGCCAGCAGCTTCGACACCTCTTCCGCCGAGCAGTACTTC. It codes for CASSFDTSSAEQYF.

This clone occurred a few times. This chain joins TRBV2 and TRBJ1-1, with D hard to call. Trimming removed 4 bases from V and 0 bases from J, with 9 bases in between. The CDR3 is 14 amino acids. CDR1 and CDR2 from the germline V gene are SNHLY and FYNNEI. The CDR3 DNA is TGTGCCAGCAGTGCGCGGCGGTTGAACACTGAAGCTTTCTTT. Translated: CASSARRLNTEAFF.

V is TRBV3-1 (or the pseudogene TRBV3-2) and J is TRBJ2-1; TRBD1 agrees at 9 bases. The junction had 11 bases not matched to a gene; V was cut back by 4 bases and J by 7 bases. Germline-derived CDR1 and CDR2 are LGHDT and YNNKEL (reference sequence). CDR3 length equals 16 residues. The CDR3 protein is CASSRLPGQGANEQFF. The CDR3 coding sequence is TGTGCCAGCAGCCGACTTCCGGGACAGGGAGCGAATGAGCAGTTCTTC.

This clone was seen a handful of times. The J gene is TRBJ2-7, the V gene TRBV7-2, with D possibly being TRBD2 (7 bases). The V end lost 3 bases, the J end lost 3 bases, and 12 bases lay between the germline ends. The CDR3 spans 14 residues. Germline loops: CDR1 SGHTA, CDR2 FQGNSA. DNA of the CDR3: TGTGCCAGCAGCTTCAGGGGAGGGGGCTACGAGCAGTACTTC. Protein sequence: CASSFRGGGYEQYF.

The chain links TRBV9 to TRBJ2-3; 10 bases are shared with TRBD2. The CDR3 length is 16 residues. Looked up from germline, CDR1 is SGDLS and CDR2 is YYNGEE. The V segment lost 4 bases and the J segment 0 bases; nucleotides outside the gene matches: 5. The CDR3 nucleotides read TGTGCCAGCAGCCTTGGACTAGCGGATAGCACAGATACGCAGTATTTT. It codes for CASSLGLADSTDTQYF. Variable domain in full (rest from reference TRBV9 and TRBJ2-3): DSGVTQTPKHLITATGQRVTLRCSPRSGDLSVYWYQQSLDQGLQFLIQYYNGEERAKGNILERFSAQQFPDLHSELNLSSLELGDSALYFCASSLGLADSTDTQYFGPGTRLTVL.

This clone was counted between two and nine times. The genes are TRBV7-9 and TRBJ2-1; D gene ambiguous. This CDR3 region has 13 residues. V shed 7 bases and J shed 0 bases, with 7 bases lying between them. Germline loops: CDR1 SEHNR, CDR2 FQNEAQ (reference sequence). The CDR3 nucleotides read TGTGCCAGCAATCTAGGCTCCTACAATGAGCAGTTCTTC. This translates into CASNLGSYNEQFF.

V is TRBV27 and J is TRBJ1-2; D may be TRBD1 (6 bases). The CDR3 has 15 residues. The V gene's germline CDR1 is MNHEY and CDR2 SMNVEV (reference sequence). V was clipped by 4 bases and J by 2 bases, with 14 bases between them. For the CDR3, the DNA is TGTGCCAGCAGTTCCCCGGGGGGGCTGAACTATGGCTACACCTTC. Its translation: CASSSPGGLNYGYTF.

Ten or more counts support this clone. The genes are TRBV5-1 and TRBJ2-1; the match to TRBD1 covers 9 bases. CDR3 size: 15 residues. V shed 4 bases, J shed 2 bases, and the junction held 4 bases outside the gene matches. CDR1 is SGHRS and CDR2 is YFSETQ in the germline V gene. The CDR3 loop is CASSDRTGAYNEQFF. In DNA, the CDR3 is TGCGCCAGCAGCGACCGGACAGGGGCCTACAATGAGCAGTTCTTC. The full variable domain, with the rest looked up from reference TRBV5-1 and TRBJ2-1, is KAGVTQTPRYLIKTRGQQVTLSCSPISGHRSVSWYQQTPGQGLQFLFEYFSETQRNKGNFPGRFSGRQFSNSRSEMNVSTLELGDSALYLCASSDRTGAYNEQFFGPGTRLTVL.

The chain combines TRBV2 with TRBJ2-2; the D gene is possibly TRBD2 (6 bases). With 0 bases removed from V and 7 bases from J, the gap between germline ends came to 15 bases. This CDR3 is built from 16 residues. Germline values: CDR1 SNHLY, CDR2 FYNNEI. CDR3 DNA: TGTGCCAGCAGTGAAGCGCGTACTAGCTTAGGCGGGGAGCTGTTTTTT. As protein: CASSEARTSLGGELFF.

The V gene is TRBV28, the J gene TRBJ2-7; 8 bases align to TRBD2. Germline V CDR1 and CDR2: MDHEN, SYDVKM. V dropped 5 bases and J dropped 1; count of bases not matched to a gene: 7. The CDR3 is 15 amino acids. The CDR3 coding sequence is TGTGCCAGCAGTCCCCGGATAGCGGGGTCCTACGAGCAGTACTTC. Its translation is CASSPRIAGSYEQYF.

This clone was observed a single time. The chain links TRBV4-3 to TRBJ2-4, with D possibly being TRBD2 (6 bases). Trimming pared 0 bases from V and 14 bases from J, leaving 29 bases between. The CDR3 is made up of 18 amino acids. Germline CDR1 is LGHNA and CDR2 is YSLEER. CDR3 loop: CASSQDLHVEGRETAEYF. As DNA, the CDR3 is TGCGCCAGCAGCCAAGATTTACACGTGGAGGGACGGGAAACTGCGGAGTACTTC.

The rearrangement uses TRBV3-1 (or the pseudogene TRBV3-2) and TRBJ2-5, with no clear D. There are 12 residues in the CDR3. V was cut by 2 bases and J by 7 bases, with 8 bases left in between. In germline, CDR1 is LGHDT, CDR2 YNNKEL (reference sequence). CDR3 sequence: CASSQPRGTQYF. CDR3 DNA: TGTGCCAGCAGCCAACCCAGAGGGACCCAGTACTTC.

CDR3: CASSISITGGDQPQHF. In DNA, the CDR3 is TGTGCCAGTAGTATAAGCATAACAGGGGGTGATCAGCCCCAGCATTTT. The genes are TRBV19 and TRBJ1-5; 8 nucleotides align to TRBD1. Trimming took 2 bases from V and 5 from J; bases not matched to a gene: 8. The CDR3 length is 16 residues. Per the germline V gene, CDR1 is LNHDA and CDR2 is SQIVND (reference sequence).

The chain employs TRBV6-1 and TRBJ2-1; 9 nucleotides match TRBD1. V shed 2 bases, J shed 2 bases, and the junction held 7 bases outside the gene matches. Looked up from germline, CDR1 is MNHNS and CDR2 is SASEGT. The CDR3 is 17 residues long. The CDR3: CASSELGGTGPYNEQFF. CDR3 bases: TGTGCCAGCAGTGAACTGGGGGGGACAGGGCCCTACAATGAGCAGTTCTTC.

J is TRBJ2-2 and V is TRBV2; 9 nucleotides align to TRBD2. The germline CDR1 and CDR2 sequences are SNHLY and FYNNEI. V lost 7 bases and J lost 4; bases outside the gene matches: 4. The CDR3 sequence is 14 residues long. The CDR3 loop reads CASNIAGVTGELFF. CDR3 coding DNA: TGTGCCAGCAACATAGCGGGAGTCACCGGGGAGCTGTTTTTT. Supplemented by reference TRBV2 and TRBJ2-2, the full variable domain reads EPEVTQTPSHQVTQMGQEVILRCVPISNHLYFYWYRQILGQKVEFLVSFYNNEISEKSEIFDDQFSVERPDGSNFTLKIRSTKLEDSAMYFCASNIAGVTGELFFGEGSRLTVL.

This rearrangement joins TRBV11-3 to TRBJ2-7, with TRBD1 matching 9 bases. CDR1 and CDR2 (germline): SGHNT, YENEEA. This CDR3 comprises 17 residues. V gave up 3 bases and J gave up 4 bases; unmatched junction bases: 13. The CDR3 DNA reads as TGTGCCAGCAGCTTCGGGGGAACAGGGGGCAAGGGGTACGAGCAGTACTTC. The encoded protein is CASSFGGTGGKGYEQYF.

The chain uses TRBV6-1 and TRBJ2-1; maybe TRBD2 (5 bases). This CDR3 has 15 amino acids. Trimming removed 2 bases from V and 3 bases from J, with 11 bases in between. The germline CDR1 and CDR2 sequences are MNHNS and SASEGT. The CDR3 coding sequence is TGTGCCAGCAGTGAACCCGGCCGGGGCTACAATGAGCAGTTCTTC. The encoded protein is CASSEPGRGYNEQFF.